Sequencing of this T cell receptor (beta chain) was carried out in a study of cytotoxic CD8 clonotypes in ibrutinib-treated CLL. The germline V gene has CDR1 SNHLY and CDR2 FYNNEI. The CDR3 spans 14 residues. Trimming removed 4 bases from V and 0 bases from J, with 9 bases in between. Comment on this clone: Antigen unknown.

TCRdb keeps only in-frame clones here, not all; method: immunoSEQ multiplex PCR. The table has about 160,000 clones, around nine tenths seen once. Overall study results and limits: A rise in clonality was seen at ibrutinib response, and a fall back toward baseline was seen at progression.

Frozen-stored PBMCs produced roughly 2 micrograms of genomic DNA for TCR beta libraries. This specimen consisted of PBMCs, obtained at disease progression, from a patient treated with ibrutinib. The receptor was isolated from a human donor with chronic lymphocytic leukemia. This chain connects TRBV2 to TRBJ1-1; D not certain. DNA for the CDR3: TGTGCCAGCAGTGTAGGTAGATTGAACACTGAAGCTTTCTTT. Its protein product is CASSVGRLNTEAFF. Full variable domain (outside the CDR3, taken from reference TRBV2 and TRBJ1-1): EPEVTQTPSHQVTQMGQEVILRCVPISNHLYFYWYRQILGQKVEFLVSFYNNEISEKSEIFDDQFSVERPDGSNFTLKIRSTKLEDSAMYFCASSVGRLNTEAFFGQGTRLTVV.